This TCR beta chain was sequenced in a study of spatial heterogeneity in lung cancer. Study-level information: The cohort: approximately 66 early-stage, untreated non-small cell lung cancer patients. The study's findings and limits: Blood showed ubiquitous tumor TCRs more often at resection than at routine follow-up.

Sample time point: blood at routine non-recurrence follow-up after resection. The sequenced material consisted of unsorted whole RNA from tumor, nontumor lung or frozen PBMC. Individual TCR cDNA molecules each bore their own unique molecular identifier. MiXCR, applied by TCRdb to the 5' RACE reads, yields one record per CDR3 protein. The sample shows fewer than 60,000 distinct CDR3 sequences, more than 6.5% of them seen only once. As regards this clonotype: Its antigen is undetermined.

V gave up 5 bases and J gave up 2 bases; unmatched junction bases: 5. The CDR3 runs 14 residues. In germline, CDR1 is LGHDT, CDR2 YNNKEL (reference sequence). The receptor's source is a female donor with early-stage non-small cell lung cancer. The specimen was PBMCs, collected at follow-up. This chain joins TRBV3-1 and TRBJ2-5, with 7 bases identical to TRBD1. Here the CDR3 DNA reads TGTGCCAGCAGCATTAGGGGGCAGCAAGAGACCCAGTACTTC. Its translation: CASSIRGQQETQYF.